The entry below describes one T cell receptor (beta chain). Its antigen is not known. The beta constant-region primer was an equimolar mix of two oligonucleotides covering TRBC1 and TRBC2. Nested alpha and beta constant-region primers with the SP2 primer drove four PCR rounds on ligated cDNA. TCRdb passed the UMI-ligation and nested PCR reads through MiXCR, listing each CDR3 protein once. In the table there are over 100,000 distinct CDR3 sequences, around 15% of which are singletons. This specimen comes from a study of naive and memory T cell subsets. Study-wide results and caveats: Between naive and memory subsets, TCR abundance power law exponents differed. Naive repertoires, especially CD8, held a few larger clonotypes, possibly memory cells re-expressing CD45RA. TCR counts from RNA may reflect activation-linked expression changes. Each distinct alpha or beta sequence counts as one clonotype.

The CDR3 consists of 12 residues. The germline gives CDR1 SGHNT, CDR2 YYREEE (reference sequence). Trimming took off 4 bases at V and 3 bases at J, with 4 bases between the two ends. The V and J genes are TRBV5-4 and TRBJ2-2; D uncertain. The clonotype was recovered from a human donor in good health. Sequencing input: naive CD8+ T cells from blood. Written as DNA, the CDR3 is TGTGCCAGCAGCGCAGACACCGGGGAGCTGTTTTTT. Its protein is CASSADTGELFF.